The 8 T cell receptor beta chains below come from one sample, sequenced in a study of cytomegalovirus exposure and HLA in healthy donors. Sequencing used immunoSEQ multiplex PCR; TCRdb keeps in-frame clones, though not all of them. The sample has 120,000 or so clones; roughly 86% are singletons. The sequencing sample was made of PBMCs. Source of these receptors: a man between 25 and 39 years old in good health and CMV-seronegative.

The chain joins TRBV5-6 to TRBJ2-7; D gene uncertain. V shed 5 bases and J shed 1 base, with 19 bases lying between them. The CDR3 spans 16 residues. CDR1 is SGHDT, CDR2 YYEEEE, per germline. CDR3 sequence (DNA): TGTGCCAGCAGTGTAGCCCCTCGACCTCTTTCCTACGAGCAGTACTTC. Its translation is CASSVAPRPLSYEQYF. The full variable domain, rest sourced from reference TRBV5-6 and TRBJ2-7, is DAGVTQSPTHLIKTRGQQVTLRCSPKSGHDTVSWYQQALGQGPQFIFQYYEEEERQRGNFPDRFSGHQFPNYSSELNVNALLLGDSALYLCASSVAPRPLSYEQYFGPGTRLTVT.

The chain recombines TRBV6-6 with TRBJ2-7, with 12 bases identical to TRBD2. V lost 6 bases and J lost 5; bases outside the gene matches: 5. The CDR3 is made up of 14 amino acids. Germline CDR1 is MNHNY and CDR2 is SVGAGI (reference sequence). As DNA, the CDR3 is TGTGCCAGCAGCCGACTAGCGGGAGTGGACGAGCAGTACTTC. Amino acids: CASSRLAGVDEQYF.

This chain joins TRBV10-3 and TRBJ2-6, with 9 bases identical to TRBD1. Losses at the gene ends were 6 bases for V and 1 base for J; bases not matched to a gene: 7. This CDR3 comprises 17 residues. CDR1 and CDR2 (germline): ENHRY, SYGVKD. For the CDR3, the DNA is TGTGCCATCAGACCCGGGACAGGGCAATCTGGGGCCAACGTCCTGACTTTC. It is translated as CAIRPGTGQSGANVLTF.

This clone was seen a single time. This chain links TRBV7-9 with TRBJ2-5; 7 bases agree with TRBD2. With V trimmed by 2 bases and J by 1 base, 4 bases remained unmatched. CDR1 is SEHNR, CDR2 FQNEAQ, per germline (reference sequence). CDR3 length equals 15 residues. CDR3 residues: CASSLQTGGQETQYF. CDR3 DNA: TGTGCCAGCAGCTTACAAACGGGAGGCCAAGAGACCCAGTACTTC.

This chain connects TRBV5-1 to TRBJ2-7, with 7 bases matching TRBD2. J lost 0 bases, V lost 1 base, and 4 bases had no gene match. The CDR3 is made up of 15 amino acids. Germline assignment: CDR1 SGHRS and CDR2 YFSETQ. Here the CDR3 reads CASSLWGEGSYEQYF. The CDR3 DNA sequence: TGCGCCAGCAGCTTGTGGGGGGAGGGCTCCTACGAGCAGTACTTC.

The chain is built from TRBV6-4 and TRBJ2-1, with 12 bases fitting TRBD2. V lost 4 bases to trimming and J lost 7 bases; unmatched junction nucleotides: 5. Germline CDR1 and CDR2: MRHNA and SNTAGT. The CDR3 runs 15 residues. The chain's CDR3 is CASSVLAGGPNEQFF. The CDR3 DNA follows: TGTGCCAGCAGTGTTCTAGCGGGAGGGCCAAATGAGCAGTTCTTC.

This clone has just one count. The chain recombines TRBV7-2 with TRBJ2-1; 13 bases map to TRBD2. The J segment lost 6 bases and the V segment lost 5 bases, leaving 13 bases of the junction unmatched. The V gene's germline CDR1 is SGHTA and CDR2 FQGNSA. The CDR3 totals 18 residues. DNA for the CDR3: TGTGCCAGCAGCACACCTACTAGCGGGAGGGCCGCTGGCAATGAGCAGTTCTTC. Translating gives CASSTPTSGRAAGNEQFF.

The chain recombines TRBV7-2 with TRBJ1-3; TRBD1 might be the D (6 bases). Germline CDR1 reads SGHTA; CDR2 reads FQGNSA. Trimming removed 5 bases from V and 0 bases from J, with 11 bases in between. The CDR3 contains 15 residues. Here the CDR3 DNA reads TGTGCCAGCAGCACTGGACAGACCTCTGGAAACACCATATATTTT. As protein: CASSTGQTSGNTIYF.